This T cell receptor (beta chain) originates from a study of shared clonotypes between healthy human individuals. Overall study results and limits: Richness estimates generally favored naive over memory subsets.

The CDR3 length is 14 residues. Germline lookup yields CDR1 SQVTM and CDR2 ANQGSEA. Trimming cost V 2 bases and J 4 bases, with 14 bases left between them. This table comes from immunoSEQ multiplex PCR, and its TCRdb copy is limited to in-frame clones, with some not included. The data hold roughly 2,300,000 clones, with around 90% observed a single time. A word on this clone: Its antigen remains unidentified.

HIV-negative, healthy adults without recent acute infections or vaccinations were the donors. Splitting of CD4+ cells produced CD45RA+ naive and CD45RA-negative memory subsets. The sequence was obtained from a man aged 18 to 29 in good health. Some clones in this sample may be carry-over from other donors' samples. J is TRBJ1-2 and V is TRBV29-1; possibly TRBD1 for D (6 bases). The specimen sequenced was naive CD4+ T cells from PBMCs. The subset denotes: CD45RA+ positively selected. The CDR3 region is CSVELQGFVYGYTF. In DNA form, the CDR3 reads TGCAGCGTTGAACTACAGGGTTTCGTCTATGGCTACACCTTC.